The rows below give T cell receptor beta chains drawn from one sample of a study of T cells in localized non-small cell lung cancer. Profiling relied on immunoSEQ multiplex PCR, and the TCRdb table lists in-frame clones only, not all of them. The table includes some 72,000 clones, 84% detected once. The sequencing used peripheral blood, collected before any cancer treatment. The receptors were sampled from a man aged 40 to 70 with stage I lung adenocarcinoma. The CDR3 runs from the conserved cysteine through the conserved F or W. A D gene is named only where the DNA matches it firmly. Size tells how often a clone was seen (once, few, many) or the class of an expanded clone, and some rows leave it out.

>NA|TRBV7-3|TRBJ2-3|14|NA
CASSLRGETDTQYF
TGTGCCAGCAGCTTAAGGGGGGAAACAGATACGCAGTATTTT
>TRBD2|TRBV30|TRBJ2-1|13|NA
CAWNAGVQNEQFF
TGTGCCTGGAATGCGGGAGTACAAAATGAGCAGTTCTTC
>NA|TRBV7-2|TRBJ2-3|14|NA
CASSTYQGPDTQYF
TGTGCCAGCAGCACCTATCAGGGGCCAGATACGCAGTATTTT
>NA|TRBV6-1|TRBJ1-2|14|once
CASSEGESPYGYTF
TGTGCCAGCAGTGAGGGGGAGTCGCCCTATGGCTACACCTTC
>NA|TRBV6-5|TRBJ1-5|15|NA
CASSYSIVSNQPQHF
TGTGCCAGCAGTTACTCGATAGTTAGCAATCAGCCCCAGCATTTT
>NA|TRBV7-2|TRBJ1-5|17|NA
CASSLVTGLGSNQPQHF
TGTGCCAGCAGCTTAGTTACAGGCCTTGGGAGCAATCAGCCCCAGCATTTT
>NA|TRBV18|TRBJ2-7|14|NA
CASSPERQGHEQYF
TGTGCCAGCTCACCAGAGCGGCAGGGGCACGAGCAGTACTTC
>TRBD2|TRBV4-1|TRBJ2-6|18|NA
CASSRRTRAESGANVLTF
TGCGCCAGCAGCCGCCGGACTAGAGCGGAGTCTGGGGCCAACGTCCTGACTTTC
>TRBD1|TRBV28|TRBJ1-2|12|NA
CAIVRGREGYTF
TGTGCCATAGTTAGGGGGCGTGAAGGCTACACCTTC
>TRBD2|TRBV5-1|TRBJ2-3|15|once
CASSSWTSGTDTQYF
TGCGCCAGCAGCTCATGGACTAGCGGCACAGATACGCAGTATTTT
>NA|TRBV21-1|TRBJ2-5|17|NA
CASTRTSGTPGGETQYF
TGTGCCAGCACCAGGACTAGCGGGACTCCTGGAGGGGAGACCCAGTACTTC
>NA|TRBV6-1|TRBJ2-7|13|NA
CASSERKGAEQYF
TGTGCCAGCAGTGAAAGGAAGGGAGCCGAGCAGTACTTC
>NA|TRBV12-5|TRBJ1-3|13|NA
CASGGSSGNTIYF
TGTGCTAGTGGCGGAAGCTCTGGAAACACCATATATTTT
>NA|TRBV5-6|TRBJ2-1|13|NA
CASSPDPGDEQFF
TGTGCCAGCAGCCCGGACCCAGGGGATGAGCAGTTCTTC
>NA|TRBV10-2|TRBJ2-5|14|NA
CASRAAAGEETQYF
TGCGCCAGCAGGGCTGCAGCGGGTGAAGAGACCCAGTACTTC
>NA|TRBV27|TRBJ2-7|13|NA
CASSLRVTYEQYF
TGTGCCAGCAGTTTGAGAGTTACCTACGAGCAGTACTTC
>NA|TRBV7-3|TRBJ1-1|14|few
CASSLESGNTEAFF
TGTGCCAGCAGCTTAGAATCGGGAAACACTGAAGCTTTCTTT
>NA|TRBV2|TRBJ2-2|18|NA
CASSPPHGGAANTGELFF
TGTGCCAGCAGTCCCCCCCACGGGGGTGCCGCGAACACCGGGGAGCTGTTTTTT
>NA|TRBV5-4|TRBJ2-3|15|NA
CASSLDLATRGTQYF
TGTGCCAGCAGCTTGGACCTAGCGACCCGCGGTACGCAGTATTTT
>TRBD1|TRBV9|TRBJ1-1|19|NA
CASSVAPDSRTGMNTEAFF
TGTGCCAGCAGCGTAGCCCCAGACAGCCGGACAGGGATGAACACTGAAGCTTTCTTT
>NA|TRBV5-1|TRBJ1-3|16|NA
CASSVPQRESGNTIYF
TGCGCCAGCTCCGTCCCGCAGAGGGAGTCTGGAAACACCATATATTTT
>TRBD1|TRBV28|TRBJ1-3|17|few
CASSLIQGAGAGNTIYF
TGTGCCAGCAGCCTCATACAGGGGGCCGGGGCTGGAAACACCATATATTTT
>NA|TRBV7-2|TRBJ2-5|13|NA
CASSLAGLETQYF
TGTGCCAGCAGCTTAGCTGGTTTGGAGACCCAGTACTTC
>NA|TRBV6-1|TRBJ2-4|17|NA
CASSAEPGLLAKNIQYF
TGTGCCAGCAGTGCGGAACCGGGACTCCTTGCCAAAAACATTCAGTACTTC
>NA|TRBV2|TRBJ1-1|13|few
CASRTWSGTEAFF
TGTGCCAGCAGGACTTGGAGCGGAACTGAAGCTTTCTTT
>NA|TRBV5-6|TRBJ2-7|14|few
CASSLGPENYEQYF
TGTGCCAGCAGCTTGGGTCCAGAAAACTACGAGCAGTACTTC
>NA|TRBV9|TRBJ1-2|13|NA
CASSVVGRGGYTF
TGTGCCAGCAGCGTAGTAGGTCGCGGGGGCTACACCTTC
>TRBD1|TRBV5-1|TRBJ1-2|8|once
CAGGQGHF
TGCGCCGGAGGACAGGGCCACTTC
>TRBD2|TRBV7-3|TRBJ2-7|15|once
CASSPNPAGAYEQYF
TGTGCCAGCAGCCCTAACCCCGCGGGGGCCTACGAGCAGTACTTC
>TRBD1|TRBV6-6|TRBJ1-2|13|NA
CASSPRDRGDPRF
TGTGCCAGCAGCCCCCGGGACAGGGGCGACCCCAGGTTT
>TRBD2|TRBV5-4|TRBJ2-7|16|NA
CASSSPDGTSLYEQYF
TGTGCCAGCAGCTCACCCGACGGGACTAGCCTCTACGAGCAGTACTTC
>TRBD1|TRBV28|TRBJ2-7|16|few
CASSFVGDRGSHEQYF
TGTGCCAGCAGTTTTGTGGGGGACAGGGGCTCCCACGAGCAGTACTTC
>NA|TRBV7-9|TRBJ1-3|14|NA
CASSFGSSGNTIYF
TGTGCCAGCAGCTTCGGGAGCTCTGGAAACACCATATATTTT
>TRBD1|TRBV6-5|TRBJ1-2|15|medium-sized
CASSYSWTGDYGYTF
TGTGCCAGCAGTTACTCTTGGACAGGCGACTATGGCTACACCTTC
>TRBD1|TRBV6-6|TRBJ1-1|15|NA
CASSWGQGGNTEAFF
TGTGCCAGCAGTTGGGGACAGGGAGGGAACACTGAAGCTTTCTTT
>NA|TRBV7-9|TRBJ1-5|15|few
CASSLGRDRNQPQHF
TGTGCCAGCAGCTTAGGTCGCGACAGAAATCAGCCCCAGCATTTT
>NA|TRBV4-1|TRBJ1-4|17|NA
CASSQELGLATNEKLFF
TGCGCCAGCAGCCAAGAGCTGGGCTTAGCAACTAATGAAAAACTGTTTTTT
>NA|TRBV19|TRBJ2-6|18|NA
CASSTQQGSGSGANVLTF
TGTGCCAGTAGTACCCAACAGGGTTCTGGGTCTGGGGCCAACGTCCTGACTTTC
>TRBD2|TRBV4-1|TRBJ2-5|18|few
CASSQDRQGGGVKETQYF
TGCGCCAGCAGCCAAGATAGGCAGGGCGGGGGGGTAAAAGAGACCCAGTACTTC
>NA|TRBV7-9|TRBJ1-1|15|NA
CASSTAGGLNTEAFF
TGTGCCAGCAGCACCGCAGGAGGTTTGAACACTGAAGCTTTCTTT
>NA|TRBV18|TRBJ2-2|18|NA
CASSPPTWTASNTGELFF
TGTGCCAGCTCACCCCCAACTTGGACAGCGTCGAACACCGGGGAGCTGTTTTTT
>NA|TRBV6-1|TRBJ1-1|11|once
CRTGMNTEAFF
TGCCGCACAGGGATGAACACTGAAGCTTTCTTT
>NA|TRBV7-2|TRBJ1-2|15|NA
CASSLVSGASAGYTF
TGTGCCAGCAGCTTAGTTTCAGGGGCCTCAGCTGGCTACACCTTC
>TRBD1|TRBV5-8|TRBJ2-1|14|NA
CASSRQGLYNEQFF
TGTGCCAGCTCAAGACAGGGCCTATACAATGAGCAGTTCTTC
>NA|TRBV5-6|TRBJ1-3|12|NA
CASSLSGNTIYF
TGTGCCAGCAGCTTGTCTGGAAACACCATATATTTT
>NA|TRBV5-1|TRBJ1-6|15|NA
CASSLAIAQDSPLHF
TGCGCCAGCAGCTTGGCCATAGCCCAGGATTCACCCCTCCACTTT
>NA|TRBV19|TRBJ2-3|9|NA
CANELTQYF
TGTGCCAACGAACTCACGCAGTATTTT
>NA|TRBV30|TRBJ1-5|15|NA
CAWSLLGTSNQPQHF
TGTGCCTGGAGTCTCCTGGGGACGAGCAATCAGCCCCAGCATTTT